A selection of T cell receptor beta chains follows, all from one sample in a study of blood T cell repertoires in COVID-19. Using immunoSEQ multiplex PCR, the repertoire was profiled, and TCRdb retains in-frame clones only, with some absent. Seen here are 60,000 to 75,000 clones, approximately 85% observed once, and the top ten hold around 17%. The specimen sequenced was peripheral blood. The receptors come from a human donor in a cohort sampled during active COVID-19. Both conserved end residues are part of each CDR3. The order of the fields is D gene, clone size, V gene, J gene, CDR3 DNA, CDR3 protein. A D gene is named only where the DNA matches it firmly. Only some rows state a clone size, as once, few, many or a class for expanded clones.

d_call: -
clone_size: -
v_call: TRBV7-6
j_call: TRBJ2-3
cdr3_nt: TGTGCCAGCAGCCCCGGCGGGTGGGGGGGCTTAGATACGCAGTATTTT
cdr3_aa: CASSPGGWGGLDTQYF

d_call: -
clone_size: -
v_call: TRBV1
j_call: TRBJ1-5
cdr3_nt: TGCACCAGCAGCCAAGAGGGACATTCTGGCAATCAGCCCCAGCATTTT
cdr3_aa: CTSSQEGHSGNQPQHF

d_call: TRBD2
clone_size: -
v_call: TRBV19
j_call: TRBJ2-5
cdr3_nt: TGTGCCAGTAGTTTATGGACTAGCGGGTACCAAGAGACCCAGTACTTC
cdr3_aa: CASSLWTSGYQETQYF

d_call: TRBD2
clone_size: -
v_call: TRBV10-3
j_call: TRBJ2-1
cdr3_nt: TGTGCCACCGAACAAGCGGGGGGGTCCTACAATGAGCAGTTCTTC
cdr3_aa: CATEQAGGSYNEQFF

d_call: TRBD1
clone_size: once
v_call: TRBV30
j_call: TRBJ2-2
cdr3_nt: TGTGCCTGGAGTCCACAGGGACAGGTCACCGGGGAGCTGTTTTTT
cdr3_aa: CAWSPQGQVTGELFF

d_call: -
clone_size: -
v_call: TRBV30
j_call: TRBJ1-2
cdr3_nt: TGTGCCTGGAGCCTAATCCCCCAGGGCTATGGCTACACCTTC
cdr3_aa: CAWSLIPQGYGYTF

d_call: -
clone_size: -
v_call: TRBV27
j_call: TRBJ2-6
cdr3_nt: TGTGCCAGCAGTTTAAAAGGGACTCCCGTCTCTGGGGCCAACGTCCTGACTTTC
cdr3_aa: CASSLKGTPVSGANVLTF

d_call: TRBD1
clone_size: -
v_call: TRBV19
j_call: TRBJ1-2
cdr3_nt: TGTGCCAGTAGTCCCCGGACAGGGGGAAGAGATAACTATGGCTACACCTTC
cdr3_aa: CASSPRTGGRDNYGYTF

d_call: -
clone_size: -
v_call: TRBV10-3
j_call: TRBJ1-5
cdr3_nt: TGTGCCATCAGTGAGACCCAGGATAGCAATCAGCCCCAGCATTTT
cdr3_aa: CAISETQDSNQPQHF

d_call: -
clone_size: -
v_call: TRBV7-2
j_call: TRBJ2-2
cdr3_nt: TGTGCCAGCAGCCCCGCGTTCGGCGGGGAGCTGTTTTTT
cdr3_aa: CASSPAFGGELFF

d_call: -
clone_size: -
v_call: TRBV5-4
j_call: TRBJ1-3
cdr3_nt: TGTGCCAGCAACGACCGGGAGTCTGGAAACACCATATATTTT
cdr3_aa: CASNDRESGNTIYF

d_call: TRBD1
clone_size: -
v_call: TRBV19
j_call: TRBJ1-2
cdr3_nt: TGTGCCAGTTCGGGACAGGGGAACTATGGCTACACCTTC
cdr3_aa: CASSGQGNYGYTF

d_call: -
clone_size: -
v_call: TRBV18
j_call: TRBJ1-1
cdr3_nt: TGTGCCAGCTCACCTCAGGGGAACACTGAAGCTTTCTTT
cdr3_aa: CASSPQGNTEAFF

d_call: TRBD2
clone_size: -
v_call: TRBV7-8
j_call: TRBJ2-7
cdr3_nt: TGTGCCAGCAGCAGAAGACTAGCGGGGGCCCAACACTCCTACGAGCAGTACTTC
cdr3_aa: CASSRRLAGAQHSYEQYF

d_call: -
clone_size: -
v_call: TRBV25-1
j_call: TRBJ2-7
cdr3_nt: TGTGCCAGCAGTGATCGCAGGGACTACGAGCAGTACTTC
cdr3_aa: CASSDRRDYEQYF

d_call: -
clone_size: -
v_call: TRBV6-5
j_call: TRBJ2-2
cdr3_nt: TGTGCCAGCAGTCGTCCAGGGGATAGGACCGGGGAGCTGTTTTTT
cdr3_aa: CASSRPGDRTGELFF

d_call: TRBD2
clone_size: -
v_call: TRBV5-4
j_call: TRBJ2-5
cdr3_nt: TGTGCCAGCAGCACGGGACTAGCGGGGGGCCTTTCTGAGACCCAGTACTTC
cdr3_aa: CASSTGLAGGLSETQYF

d_call: TRBD2
clone_size: -
v_call: TRBV7-9
j_call: TRBJ2-5
cdr3_nt: TGTGCCAGCAGCCCCCCTCTGGCTAGCGGGGTAGTGGGGGAGACCCAGTACTTC
cdr3_aa: CASSPPLASGVVGETQYF

d_call: -
clone_size: many
v_call: TRBV6-1
j_call: TRBJ1-5
cdr3_nt: TGTGCCAGCAGTGAAGCGGGACACTTTAGCAATCAGCCCCAGCATTTT
cdr3_aa: CASSEAGHFSNQPQHF

d_call: -
clone_size: -
v_call: TRBV7-8
j_call: TRBJ1-5
cdr3_nt: TGTGCCAGCAGCTCCCGCCGGGACACTAATCAGCCCCAGCATTTT
cdr3_aa: CASSSRRDTNQPQHF

d_call: -
clone_size: few
v_call: TRBV3-1/TRBV3-2
j_call: TRBJ2-7
cdr3_nt: TGTGCCAGCAGCAGCTCGACTAGTGGCTCCTACGAGCAGTACTTC
cdr3_aa: CASSSSTSGSYEQYF

d_call: -
clone_size: -
v_call: TRBV5-1
j_call: TRBJ2-1
cdr3_nt: TGCGCCAGCGCCTCGTCGGGGGGCGAATCCTACAATGAGCAGTTCTTC
cdr3_aa: CASASSGGESYNEQFF

d_call: -
clone_size: -
v_call: TRBV5-6
j_call: TRBJ1-4
cdr3_nt: TGTGCCAGCACCCTCCAAGGCTCGGGGTATGAAAAACTGTTTTTT
cdr3_aa: CASTLQGSGYEKLFF

d_call: TRBD1
clone_size: few
v_call: TRBV7-3
j_call: TRBJ1-2
cdr3_nt: TGTGCCAGCAGCTCCAGCACAGGACAGGGAGGTGGCTACACCTTC
cdr3_aa: CASSSSTGQGGGYTF

d_call: TRBD1
clone_size: -
v_call: TRBV7-8
j_call: TRBJ1-2
cdr3_nt: TGTGCCAGCAGCTTAGCTAGTGATACCGGGACAGGCGCTCTCTATGGCTACACCTTC
cdr3_aa: CASSLASDTGTGALYGYTF

d_call: TRBD2
clone_size: -
v_call: TRBV7-2
j_call: TRBJ2-1
cdr3_nt: TGTGCCAGTGAGGGGAGCGGGGGGTGGAGGAATGAGCAGTTCTTC
cdr3_aa: CASEGSGGWRNEQFF

d_call: -
clone_size: -
v_call: TRBV9
j_call: TRBJ1-2
cdr3_nt: TGTGCCAGCAGCGCGGGTACCCATGAGGCCGGTGGCTACACCTTC
cdr3_aa: CASSAGTHEAGGYTF

d_call: -
clone_size: -
v_call: TRBV7-9
j_call: TRBJ2-7
cdr3_nt: TGTGCCAGCAGCTTAGTGGAGTTCTACGAGCAGTACTTC
cdr3_aa: CASSLVEFYEQYF

d_call: -
clone_size: few
v_call: TRBV6-1
j_call: TRBJ1-1
cdr3_nt: TGTGCCAGCAGTGAAGGCAGGTCTGAAGCTTTCTTT
cdr3_aa: CASSEGRSEAFF